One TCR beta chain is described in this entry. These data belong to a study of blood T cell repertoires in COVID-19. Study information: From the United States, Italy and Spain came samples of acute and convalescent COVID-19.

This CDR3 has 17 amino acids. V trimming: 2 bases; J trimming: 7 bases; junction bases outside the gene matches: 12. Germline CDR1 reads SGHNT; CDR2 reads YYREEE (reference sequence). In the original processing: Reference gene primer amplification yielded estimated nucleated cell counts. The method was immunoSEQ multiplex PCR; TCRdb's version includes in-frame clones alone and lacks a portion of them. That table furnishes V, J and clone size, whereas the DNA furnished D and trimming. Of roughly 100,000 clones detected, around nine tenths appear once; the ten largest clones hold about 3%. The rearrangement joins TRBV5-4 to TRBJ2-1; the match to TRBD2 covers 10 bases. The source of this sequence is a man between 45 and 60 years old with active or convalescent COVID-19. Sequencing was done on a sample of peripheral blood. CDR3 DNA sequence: TGTGCCAGCAGCTTCCAGACAGAGCGGGGGGGCCGGAATGAGCAGTTCTTC. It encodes CASSFQTERGGRNEQFF.